These T cell receptor beta chains were read from a single sample in a study of blood T cell repertoires in COVID-19. The assay was immunoSEQ multiplex PCR, and TCRdb's table has in-frame clones only and misses some. Here the sample spans around 250,000 clones, about 80% being singletons. The specimen sequenced was PBMCs or T cells enriched from blood (not recorded which). These receptors originate from a man aged 40-55 years who had recovered from COVID-19. CDR3s include the opening cysteine and the closing phenylalanine or tryptophan. The D gene is left open where the match is weak. Expanded clones get a size class; other rows say once, few or many, or leave the size out.

. TRBJ2-1 TRBD1 TRBV9 13 CASSGGGFNEQFF TGTGCCAGCAGCGGAGGGGGCTTCAATGAGCAGTTCTTC
. TRBJ2-1 . TRBV20-1 16 CSASVGSGGTYNEQFF TGCAGTGCTAGTGTGGGCAGTGGAGGCACCTACAATGAGCAGTTCTTC
. TRBJ2-3 . TRBV7-9 14 CASSATSGVDTQYF TGTGCCAGCAGCGCCACGTCGGGGGTAGATACGCAGTATTTT
. TRBJ2-1 . TRBV4-1 14 CASSQEARNNEQFF TGCGCCAGCAGCCAAGAGGCCAGGAACAATGAGCAGTTCTTC
once TRBJ1-5 . TRBV6-2/TRBV6-3 17 CASSYSSTRGGQQPQHF TGTGCCAGCAGTTACTCGAGCACTAGGGGGGGCCAACAGCCCCAGCATTTT
. TRBJ2-1 TRBD1 TRBV18 15 CASSLGTGSHNEQFF TGTGCCAGCTCGCTTGGGACAGGGAGCCACAATGAGCAGTTCTTC
once TRBJ1-2 . TRBV7-3 14 CASSLTRGGTGYTF TGTGCCAGCAGCTTAACGAGGGGGGGAACCGGCTACACCTTC
. TRBJ2-7 . TRBV7-8 16 CASSLLFGQGVYEQYF TGTGCCAGCAGCTTACTGTTTGGCCAGGGTGTCTACGAGCAGTACTTC
once TRBJ2-3 . TRBV4-1 15 CASSPFGGRTDTQYF TGCGCCAGCAGCCCCTTCGGGGGGCGTACAGATACGCAGTATTTT
. TRBJ2-1 TRBD2 TRBV10-1 15 CASSLSGRSYNEQFF TGCGCCAGCAGTCTTAGCGGGAGGTCCTACAATGAGCAGTTCTTC
. TRBJ1-5 TRBD1 TRBV6-2/TRBV6-3 13 CASSPGGTQPQHF TGTGCCAGCAGCCCAGGGGGCACTCAGCCCCAGCATTTT
. TRBJ1-3 . TRBV28 15 CASLAPAVGENTIYF TGTGCCAGCTTGGCCCCCGCAGTCGGGGAAAACACCATATATTTT
. TRBJ2-3 TRBD1 TRBV6-5 13 CASGDSRTDTQYF TGTGCCAGCGGGGACAGCCGCACAGATACGCAGTATTTT
. TRBJ1-4 TRBD1 TRBV9 15 CASSVGQGAVEKLFF TGTGCCAGCAGCGTCGGACAGGGGGCTGTTGAAAAACTGTTTTTT
many TRBJ2-3 TRBD2 TRBV5-6 19 CASSPGITSGGAETDTQYF TGTGCCAGCAGCCCGGGTATTACTAGCGGGGGGGCCGAGACAGATACGCAGTATTTT
. TRBJ1-4 . TRBV28 14 CASSLRQVNEKLFF TGTGCCAGCAGTTTAAGGCAGGTTAATGAAAAACTGTTTTTT
. TRBJ2-5 TRBD1 TRBV7-9 15 CASSPKGGQMETQYF TGTGCCAGCAGCCCTAAAGGGGGACAGATGGAGACCCAGTACTTC
. TRBJ1-1 TRBD1 TRBV6-5 11 CASSQTGGAFF TGTGCCAGCAGTCAAACAGGGGGAGCTTTCTTT
. TRBJ1-2 . TRBV2 14 CASSPQGLYGSYTF TGTGCCAGCAGTCCTCAGGGCCTATATGGGAGCTACACCTTC
. TRBJ2-5 . TRBV5-8 13 CASSPGVRETQYF TGTGCCAGCAGCCCAGGGGTCAGGGAGACCCAGTACTTC
. TRBJ2-1 TRBD2 TRBV5-1 14 CASSLAGLAGEQFF TGCGCCAGCAGCTTGGCTGGACTAGCCGGTGAGCAGTTCTTC
. TRBJ1-1 . TRBV3-1/TRBV3-2 12 CASNRGDTEAFF TGTGCCAGCAACCGGGGGGACACTGAAGCTTTCTTT
. TRBJ1-1 . TRBV27 15 CASSDLGAANTEAFF TGTGCCAGCAGCGACCTGGGGGCAGCGAACACTGAAGCTTTCTTT
. TRBJ2-1 TRBD2 TRBV2 12 CASSPGGNEQFF TGTGCCAGCTCGCCCGGGGGGAATGAGCAGTTCTTC
. TRBJ2-7 . TRBV3-1/TRBV3-2 11 CASSQGHEQYF TGTGCCAGCAGCCAAGGGCACGAGCAGTACTTC
few TRBJ2-5 TRBD2 TRBV5-4 15 CASSFWDRREGAQYF TGTGCCAGCAGCTTTTGGGACCGGCGGGAGGGGGCCCAGTACTTC
. TRBJ1-5 . TRBV2 16 CASSEEGQGKGQPQHF TGTGCCAGCAGTGAAGAGGGGCAGGGAAAGGGTCAGCCCCAGCATTTT
. TRBJ2-5 . TRBV19 15 CASSINWGGQETQYF TGTGCCAGTAGTATTAATTGGGGCGGTCAAGAGACCCAGTACTTC
. TRBJ2-7 . TRBV18 15 CASSPVANGGYEQYF TGTGCCAGCTCACCAGTTGCCAATGGGGGGTACGAGCAGTACTTC
once TRBJ2-7 . TRBV11-2 16 CASSLVWQGKNYEQYF TGTGCCAGCAGCTTAGTTTGGCAGGGCAAGAACTACGAGCAGTACTTC
. TRBJ1-2 . TRBV4-3 15 CASSQEPGKNYGYTF TGCGCCAGCAGCCAAGAACCAGGGAAAAACTATGGCTACACCTTC
. TRBJ1-1 TRBD1 TRBV29-1 12 CSVYGQGEQAFF TGCAGCGTTTATGGACAGGGGGAACAAGCTTTCTTT
. TRBJ1-6 . TRBV4-1 18 CASSQTLTDSSYNSPLHF TGCGCCAGCAGCCAAACTTTGACAGACAGCTCCTATAATTCACCCCTCCACTTT
once TRBJ2-1 . TRBV9 14 CASSVSQGGNEQFF TGTGCCAGCAGCGTATCGCAGGGGGGAAATGAGCAGTTCTTC
once TRBJ1-1 . TRBV6-2/TRBV6-3 13 CASRYQGIRVAFF TGTGCCAGCAGGTACCAGGGAATCCGCGTAGCTTTCTTT
. TRBJ2-2 . TRBV27 15 CASSLSVRYTGELFF TGTGCCAGCAGTTTAAGCGTGAGGTACACCGGGGAGCTGTTTTTT
. TRBJ2-1 TRBD2 TRBV6-1 17 CASSEGPGRGSYNEQFF TGTGCCAGCAGTGAAGGCCCGGGGAGGGGATCCTACAATGAGCAGTTCTTC
. TRBJ1-5 . TRBV19 15 CASRPGGAANQPQHF TGTGCCAGTAGACCCGGAGGCGCGGCTAATCAGCCCCAGCATTTT
. TRBJ1-2 TRBD1 TRBV4-1 15 CASSQDQGVNYGYTF TGCGCCAGCAGCCAAGACCAGGGGGTTAACTATGGCTACACCTTC
once TRBJ2-5 . TRBV11-3 14 CASSQGAALGTQYF TGTGCCAGCAGCCAGGGCGCAGCCCTGGGGACCCAGTACTTC
. TRBJ2-3 TRBD1 TRBV28 18 CASSLFGSVDRARDTQYF TGTGCCAGCAGTTTATTTGGTTCAGTTGACAGGGCAAGAGATACGCAGTATTTT
once TRBJ2-1 TRBD1 TRBV6-5 15 CASTTGDRGFVVQFF TGTGCCAGCACCACGGGGGACAGGGGTTTCGTCGTGCAGTTCTTC
. TRBJ2-7 TRBD1 TRBV6-5 15 CASSLQGARSDEQYF TGTGCCAGCAGTCTCCAGGGGGCGCGGAGTGACGAGCAGTACTTC
. TRBJ1-2 . TRBV7-3 15 CASSLDPQGDYGYTF TGTGCCAGCAGCTTAGACCCACAGGGTGACTATGGCTACACCTTC
. TRBJ2-1 . TRBV5-1 13 CASSLGRGNEQFF TGCGCCAGCAGCTTGGGACGGGGGAATGAGCAGTTCTTC
. TRBJ1-3 . TRBV6-5 15 CASRRGGANGNTIYF TGTGCCAGCAGACGCGGGGGGGCTAATGGAAACACCATATATTTT
. TRBJ1-6 . TRBV15 15 CATSRRRDNNSPLHF TGTGCCACCAGCAGAAGACGGGACAATAATTCACCCCTCCACTTT
. TRBJ1-1 . TRBV18 14 CASSPWTSDTEAFF TGTGCCAGCTCACCGTGGACATCCGACACTGAAGCTTTCTTT
. TRBJ2-1 TRBD2 TRBV24-1 15 CATSDLTSGRHEQFF TGTGCCACCAGTGATTTGACTAGCGGGAGGCATGAGCAGTTCTTC
. TRBJ1-2 . TRBV24-1 15 CATSDPTDGGYGYTF TGTGCCACCAGTGACCCCACTGACGGAGGCTATGGCTACACCTTC
. TRBJ1-1 . TRBV14 14 CASSLDPQDTEAFF TGTGCCAGCAGCCTAGACCCTCAGGACACTGAAGCTTTCTTT
many TRBJ1-5 . TRBV5-5 14 CASSLGAENQPQHF TGTGCCAGCAGCTTGGGGGCAGAGAATCAGCCCCAGCATTTT
. TRBJ1-5 . TRBV5-4 15 CASSLGGGQNQPQHF TGTGCCAGCAGCTTGGGCGGGGGCCAGAATCAGCCCCAGCATTTT
. TRBJ1-6 . TRBV9 16 CASSVDPQGLNSPLHF TGTGCCAGCAGCGTAGATCCCCAGGGGCTGAATTCACCCCTCCACTTT
. TRBJ1-1 . TRBV10-3 13 CAIAGDPNTEAFF TGTGCCATCGCGGGAGATCCGAACACTGAAGCTTTCTTT
. TRBJ2-1 . TRBV18 16 CASSPISGLNYNEQFF TGTGCCAGCTCACCCATCAGCGGACTGAACTACAATGAGCAGTTCTTC
. TRBJ2-3 TRBD2 TRBV24-1 16 CATSDFWSGRADTQYF TGTGCCACCAGTGATTTTTGGAGCGGGAGGGCTGATACGCAGTATTTT
. TRBJ2-7 TRBD2 TRBV5-5 14 CASSSPGGVHEQYF TGTGCCAGCAGCTCCCCCGGGGGGGTCCACGAGCAGTACTTC
once TRBJ1-4 . TRBV7-2 15 CASSFQQPHPKKLFF TGTGCCAGCAGTTTTCAACAGCCTCACCCGAAAAAACTGTTTTTT
. TRBJ2-5 . TRBV7-8 11 CASSPGLAQYF TGTGCCAGCAGCCCGGGGTTGGCCCAGTACTTC